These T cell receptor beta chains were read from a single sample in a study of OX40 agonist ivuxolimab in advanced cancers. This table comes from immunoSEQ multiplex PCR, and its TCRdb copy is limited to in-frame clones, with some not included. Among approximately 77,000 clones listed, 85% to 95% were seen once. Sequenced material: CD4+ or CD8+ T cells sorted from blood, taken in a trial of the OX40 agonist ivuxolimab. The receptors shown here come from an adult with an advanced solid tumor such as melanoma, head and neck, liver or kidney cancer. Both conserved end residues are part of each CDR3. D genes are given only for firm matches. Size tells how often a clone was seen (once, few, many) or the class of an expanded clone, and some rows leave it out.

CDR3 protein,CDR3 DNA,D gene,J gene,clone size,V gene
CASSFWTGGTEAFF,TGTGCCAGCAGTTTCTGGACAGGGGGCACTGAAGCTTTCTTT,TRBD1,TRBJ1-1,-,TRBV6-5
CASSLGRTEAFF,TGTGCCAGCAGCCTGGGACGGACTGAAGCTTTCTTT,-,TRBJ1-1,-,TRBV5-8
CASIGQASSLGDGYTF,TGTGCCAGCATTGGACAGGCCTCCTCATTGGGAGATGGCTACACCTTC,TRBD1,TRBJ1-2,-,TRBV2
CASSLALRGGREQFF,TGTGCCAGCAGCCTAGCCCTGCGGGGGGGCCGTGAGCAGTTCTTC,TRBD2,TRBJ2-1,-,TRBV5-6
CASRSLGDTQYF,TGTGCCAGCAGGTCTCTTGGAGATACGCAGTATTTT,-,TRBJ2-3,-,TRBV13
CASSLVAWELFF,TGCGCCAGCAGCTTAGTGGCCTGGGAGCTGTTTTTT,-,TRBJ2-2,-,TRBV5-1
CASSLIGSNQPQHF,TGTGCCAGCAGTTTAATTGGTAGCAATCAGCCCCAGCATTTT,-,TRBJ1-5,once,TRBV27
CASSWGGAGAPEAFF,TGTGCCAGCAGCTGGGGGGGGGCCGGAGCCCCGGAAGCTTTCTTT,-,TRBJ1-1,once,TRBV7-2
CSAGTGDTEAFF,TGCAGCGCCGGGACAGGAGACACTGAAGCTTTCTTT,TRBD1,TRBJ1-1,-,TRBV29-1
CATSSGQGALLNSNQPQHF,TGTGCCACCAGCTCGGGACAGGGGGCTCTTCTAAATAGCAATCAGCCCCAGCATTTT,TRBD1,TRBJ1-5,-,TRBV15
CASSYASVHEQYF,TGTGCCAGCAGTTACGCTAGCGTCCACGAGCAGTACTTC,-,TRBJ2-7,-,TRBV27
CASSMQGARTEAFF,TGTGCCAGTAGTATGCAGGGGGCGCGGACTGAAGCTTTCTTT,TRBD1,TRBJ1-1,-,TRBV19
CASSPPGIEQFF,TGTGCCAGCAGTCCCCCGGGGATTGAGCAGTTCTTC,-,TRBJ2-1,-,TRBV6-5
CASSWGAGSNYGYTF,TGTGCCAGCAGCTGGGGGGCAGGGTCTAACTATGGCTACACCTTC,-,TRBJ1-2,-,TRBV11-3
CASSSTYNTGELFF,TGTGCCAGCAGCTCCACTTACAACACCGGGGAGCTGTTTTTT,-,TRBJ2-2,-,TRBV11-3
CASSDSGNYGYTF,TGTGCCAGCAGTGACTCAGGGAACTATGGCTACACCTTC,-,TRBJ1-2,-,TRBV6-1
CAIRDPANTGELFF,TGTGCCATCAGGGACCCCGCGAACACCGGGGAGCTGTTTTTT,-,TRBJ2-2,-,TRBV10-3
CASSKVNSGEYTDTQYF,TGTGCCAGCAGCAAAGTCAATAGCGGGGAATACACAGATACGCAGTATTTT,-,TRBJ2-3,-,TRBV21-1
CSVDSGQNYGYTF,TGCAGCGTTGACTCTGGGCAAAACTATGGCTACACCTTC,-,TRBJ1-2,-,TRBV29-1
CATSRDRATNEKLFF,TGTGCCACCAGCAGAGATCGGGCAACTAATGAAAAACTGTTTTTT,-,TRBJ1-4,-,TRBV15
CASSLGRGQETQYF,TGTGCCAGCAGTTTAGGCAGGGGGCAAGAGACCCAGTACTTC,TRBD1,TRBJ2-5,-,TRBV27
CASSPGAGYTIYF,TGTGCCAGCAGTCCAGGAGCCGGTTACACCATATATTTT,-,TRBJ1-3,-,TRBV25-1
CSVGGGSNQPQHF,TGCAGCGTCGGGGGAGGCAGCAATCAGCCCCAGCATTTT,-,TRBJ1-5,-,TRBV29-1
CASSLRGGGTDTQYF,TGTGCCAGCAGCTTGCGCGGGGGGGGCACAGATACGCAGTATTTT,TRBD2,TRBJ2-3,-,TRBV13
CASSQVSGRNEQFF,TGTGCCAGCAGCCAAGTGTCAGGGAGGAATGAGCAGTTCTTC,-,TRBJ2-1,-,TRBV4-2
CASSLAEGLAGAFFNEQFF,TGTGCCAGCAGCTTAGCCGAGGGACTAGCGGGGGCCTTCTTCAATGAGCAGTTCTTC,TRBD2,TRBJ2-1,-,TRBV13
CASSQESGWIYGYTF,TGCGCCAGCAGCCAAGAGTCAGGGTGGATCTATGGCTACACCTTC,-,TRBJ1-2,-,TRBV4-1